The 4 T cell receptor beta chains given below trace back to one sample, sequenced in a study of Ad26.COV2.S vaccination and SARS-CoV-2 variants. As to treatment: around 19 received Ad26.COV2.S at low or high dose, single or two shots; about 5 received placebo; per-sample allocation not given. At day 63 after the first vaccine or placebo injection, samples were drawn. Sequenced by immunoSEQ multiplex PCR; TCRdb stores in-frame clones only, minus some. The repertoire holds about 390,000 clones, with approximately 91% as singletons. This specimen was peripheral blood, taken in a trial of Ad26.COV2.S vaccine versus placebo. These receptors came from a person aged 18-65 years who received the Ad26.COV2.S COVID-19 vaccine or a placebo.

V gene TRBV3-1 (or the pseudogene TRBV3-2) combines with J gene TRBJ2-5; the match to TRBD2 covers 7 bases. The germline CDR1 and CDR2 sequences are LGHDT and YNNKEL (reference sequence). CDR3 length equals 16 residues. V shed 3 bases, J shed 5 bases, and the junction held 12 bases outside the gene matches. CDR3 sequence: CASSHTGTRGVETQYF. Here the CDR3 DNA reads TGTGCCAGCAGCCATACTGGGACTCGGGGGGTGGAGACCCAGTACTTC.

V usage is TRBV5-4 and J usage is TRBJ1-2, with TRBD1 identical over 7 bases. Germline CDR1 SGHNT, CDR2 YYREEE (reference sequence). J was trimmed by 4 bases and V by 4 bases; bases with no gene match: 13. The CDR3 sequence is 16 residues long. CDR3 sequence (DNA): TGTGCCAGCAGCCAGGGGGGCAGGGAGATATCCTATGGCTACACCTTC. Protein sequence: CASSQGGREISYGYTF.

This clone appeared a few times. This chain joins TRBV5-1 and TRBJ1-1; tentatively, D is TRBD1 (5 bases). Germline V CDR1 and CDR2: SGHRS, YFSETQ. The CDR3 is 14 residues long. Deletions cut 0 bases from V and 5 bases from J, with 11 bases between. CDR3 sequence: CASSLEGYETEAFF. The CDR3 nucleotides are TGCGCCAGCAGCTTGGAGGGGTATGAAACTGAAGCTTTCTTT.

The rearrangement joins TRBV10-3 to TRBJ1-5, with D unresolved. Trimming removed 4 bases at V and 0 bases at J, with 13 bases between. CDR1 and CDR2 from the germline V gene are ENHRY and SYGVKD. The CDR3 has 16 residues. The CDR3 spells CAISGGGPVSNQPQHF. The CDR3 region has the DNA TGTGCCATCAGTGGGGGTGGGCCTGTTAGCAATCAGCCCCAGCATTTT.